The clone carrying this T cell receptor (beta chain) was found once. This sample is drawn from a study of blood T cell repertoires in COVID-19. Per germline, CDR1 MDHEN and CDR2 SYDVKM. The CDR3 is made up of 14 amino acids. Trimming took off 7 bases at V and 4 bases at J, with 14 bases between the two ends. Generated by immunoSEQ multiplex PCR, the TCRdb table keeps only in-frame clones and is missing some. The table records 470,000 or so clones, more than 85% of them present only once. The receptor was derived from a woman in her twenties or thirties with acute or convalescent COVID-19. Input material: peripheral blood. The rearrangement links TRBV28 to TRBJ1-3, with D possibly matching TRBD1 (6 bases). As DNA, the CDR3 is TGTGCCAGCATAGGGGGAACGAAAGGAAACACCATATATTTT. Protein: CASIGGTKGNTIYF.